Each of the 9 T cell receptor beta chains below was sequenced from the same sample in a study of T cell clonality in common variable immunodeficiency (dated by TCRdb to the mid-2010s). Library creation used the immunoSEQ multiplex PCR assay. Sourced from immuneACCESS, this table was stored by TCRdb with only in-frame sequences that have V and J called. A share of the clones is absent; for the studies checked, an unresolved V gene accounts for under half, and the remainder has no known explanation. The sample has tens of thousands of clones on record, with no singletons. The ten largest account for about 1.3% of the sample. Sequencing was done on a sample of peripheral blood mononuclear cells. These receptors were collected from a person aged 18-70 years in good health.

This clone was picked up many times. This CDR3 reads CASSFRETGELFF. CDR3 DNA (partial): TGTGCCAGCAGCTTCAGGGAGACCGGGGAG. This chain links TRBV7-2 with TRBJ2-2; D possibly matches TRBD1 or TRBD2 (5 bases each). The CDR3 end lies 3 residues beyond the end of the read and is filled in from the germline J gene. The CDR3 runs to 13 residues. V was pared by 3 bases and J by 5 bases, with 7 bases between. In germline, CDR1 is SGHTA, CDR2 FQGNSA. The full variable domain, rest sourced from reference TRBV7-2 and TRBJ2-2, is GAGVSQSPSNKVTEKGKDVELRCDPISGHTALYWYRQSLGQGLEFLIYFQGNSAPDKSGLPSDRFSAERTGGSVSTLTIQRTQQEDSAVYLCASSFRETGELFFGEGSRLTVL.

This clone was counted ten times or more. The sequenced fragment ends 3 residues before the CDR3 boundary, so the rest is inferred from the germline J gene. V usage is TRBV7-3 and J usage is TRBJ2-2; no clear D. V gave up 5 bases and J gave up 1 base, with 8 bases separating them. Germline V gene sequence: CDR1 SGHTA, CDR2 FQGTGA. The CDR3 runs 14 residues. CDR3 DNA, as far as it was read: TGTGCCAGCAGCGCGTCTAGGAACACCGGGGAG. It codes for CASSASRNTGE. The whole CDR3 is CASSASRNTGELFF.

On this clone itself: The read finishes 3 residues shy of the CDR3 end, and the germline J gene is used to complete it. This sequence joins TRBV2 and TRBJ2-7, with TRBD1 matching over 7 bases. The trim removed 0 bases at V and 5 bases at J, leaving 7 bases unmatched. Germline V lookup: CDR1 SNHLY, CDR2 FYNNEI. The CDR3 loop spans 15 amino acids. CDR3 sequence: CASSEATGQVHEQYF. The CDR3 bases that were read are TGTGCCAGCAGTGAAGCGACCGGACAGGTCCACGAG.

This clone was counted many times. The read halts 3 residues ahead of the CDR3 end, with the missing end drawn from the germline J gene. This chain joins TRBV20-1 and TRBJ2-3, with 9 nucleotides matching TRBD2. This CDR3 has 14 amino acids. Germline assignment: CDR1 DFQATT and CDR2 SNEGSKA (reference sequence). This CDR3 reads CSAIAGGYEETQYF. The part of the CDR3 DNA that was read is TGCAGTGCAATTGCGGGGGGGTACGAGGAGACG.

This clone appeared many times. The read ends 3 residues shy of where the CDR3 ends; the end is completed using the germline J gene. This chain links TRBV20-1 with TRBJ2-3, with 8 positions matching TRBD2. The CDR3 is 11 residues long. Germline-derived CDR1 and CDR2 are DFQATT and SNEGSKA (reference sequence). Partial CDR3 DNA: TGCAGAGTAGCGGGACAAGAGACG. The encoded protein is CRVAGQET. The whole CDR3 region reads CRVAGQETQYF.

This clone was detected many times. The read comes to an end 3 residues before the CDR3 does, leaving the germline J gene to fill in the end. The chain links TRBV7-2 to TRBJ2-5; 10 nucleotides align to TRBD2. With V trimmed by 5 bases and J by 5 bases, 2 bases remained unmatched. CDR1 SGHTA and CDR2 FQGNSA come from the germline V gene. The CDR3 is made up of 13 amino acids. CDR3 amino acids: CASSRSGRETQYF. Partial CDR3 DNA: TGTGCCAGCAGCCGTAGCGGGAGGGAGACC.

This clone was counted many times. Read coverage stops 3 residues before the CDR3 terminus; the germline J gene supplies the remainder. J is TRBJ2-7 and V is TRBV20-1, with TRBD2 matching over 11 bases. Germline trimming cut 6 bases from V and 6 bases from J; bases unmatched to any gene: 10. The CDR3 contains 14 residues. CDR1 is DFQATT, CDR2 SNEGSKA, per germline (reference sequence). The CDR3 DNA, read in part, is TGCAGTGCCCTCATAGCGGGAGGGCCGGGCGAG. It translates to CSALIAGGPGE. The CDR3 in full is CSALIAGGPGEQYF.

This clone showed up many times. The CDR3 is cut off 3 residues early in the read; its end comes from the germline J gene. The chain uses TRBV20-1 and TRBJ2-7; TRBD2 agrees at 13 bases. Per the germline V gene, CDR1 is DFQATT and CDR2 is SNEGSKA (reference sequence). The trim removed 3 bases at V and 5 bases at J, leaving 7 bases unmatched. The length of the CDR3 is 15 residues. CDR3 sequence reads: CSASSAGTSGNEQYF. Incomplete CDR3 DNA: TGCAGTGCTAGTAGCGCCGGGACTAGCGGGAACGAG.

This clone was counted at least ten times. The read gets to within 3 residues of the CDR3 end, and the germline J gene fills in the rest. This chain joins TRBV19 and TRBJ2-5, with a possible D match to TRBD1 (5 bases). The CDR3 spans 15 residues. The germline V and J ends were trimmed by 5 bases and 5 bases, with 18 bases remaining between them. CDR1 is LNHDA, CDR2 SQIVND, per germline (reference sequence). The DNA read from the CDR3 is TGTGCCAGTAGTTCCCCAGGGATTCGCCGGGAGACC. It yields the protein CASSSPGIRRET. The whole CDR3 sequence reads CASSSPGIRRETQYF.